The TCR beta chain described here comes from a study of CD8+ T cells in alopecia areata. Study as a whole: Tofacitinib administration to treated patients was oral, at 5 to 10 mg twice daily.

As the sequencing template, cDNA was produced by extracting RNA and reverse transcribing it. The protocol was immunoSEQ multiplex PCR, while the TCRdb copy is restricted to in-frame clones and leaves out a portion. The sample lists 120,000 or so clones, 61% seen once, with more than 5.5% in the top ten. The V end was cut by 2 bases, the J end by 6 bases, with 9 bases between. Germline assignment: CDR1 SGHRS and CDR2 YFSETQ. This CDR3 contains 12 residues. To note about this clone: Its antigen is not known.

Findings of the study overall: Compared with mice, patients displayed less clear TCR sharing, possibly for HLA-related reasons. Clonality exceeded that of normal scalp in lesional scalp, most notably in alopecia totalis/universalis.

Specified treatment: oral pan-JAK inhibitor, 5-10 mg twice daily. The specimen was CD4+ T cells sorted from blood, collected at week 4, from a patient treated with tofacitinib. The TCR sequence derives from a human donor with alopecia areata. The chain links TRBV5-1 to TRBJ2-7; D is unresolved. In DNA form, the CDR3 reads TGCGCCAGCAGCTTAGATCAGCGCGAGCAGTACTTC. Amino acids: CASSLDQREQYF. The full variable domain, with the rest looked up from reference TRBV5-1 and TRBJ2-7, is KAGVTQTPRYLIKTRGQQVTLSCSPISGHRSVSWYQQTPGQGLQFLFEYFSETQRNKGNFPGRFSGRQFSNSRSEMNVSTLELGDSALYLCASSLDQREQYFGPGTRLTVT.